This T cell receptor (beta chain) comes out of a study of blood T cell repertoires in COVID-19. On the study more broadly: Nucleic acid was either cDNA or gDNA, and it came from T cells, B-cell-depleted T cells, or PBMCs.

Enrollees, about 18 to 89 years old, lived in approximately 24 US areas. Allocation to cohorts depended on clinical history reported by the participants. Original methodology: Estimation of nucleated cell counts was performed using reference gene primer amplification. Sequenced by immunoSEQ multiplex PCR; TCRdb stores in-frame clones only, minus some. V and J calls and clone size are those listed in that table; D and trimming were worked out from the DNA. Among about 210,000 clones, approximately 88% were seen once, and the ten largest hold around 2.5%. CDR1 is MNHEY and CDR2 is SMNVEV in the germline V gene (reference sequence). CDR3 length: 14 amino acids. V dropped 3 bases and J dropped 9; count of bases not matched to a gene: 0.

The rearrangement joins TRBV27 to TRBJ2-1; 15 bases align to TRBD2. The origin of this receptor is a woman aged 40 to 55 with acute COVID-19. Sequenced input: PBMCs or T cells enriched from blood (not recorded which). The CDR3: CASSLGLAGGEQFF. For the CDR3, the DNA is TGTGCCAGCAGTTTGGGACTAGCGGGAGGTGAGCAGTTCTTC.